These T cell receptor beta chains were read from a single sample in a study of T cell changes during pregnancy in multiple sclerosis. Only in-frame clones appear in the TCRdb table, and some are missing; sequencing was by immunoSEQ multiplex PCR. This sample yields approximately 66,000 clones, of which approximately 92% are seen a single time; 2% belongs to the top ten. The sequences come from peripheral blood, collected in the third trimester of pregnancy. The receptors come from a female donor in good health, enrolled as a control in a pregnancy study. Both conserved end residues are part of each CDR3. A D gene is named only where the DNA matches it firmly. Only part of the rows carry a size: once, few, many, or a class if the clone is expanded.

TRBJ2-3 | TRBV5-1 | - | 16 | - | CASSLEVGGATDTQYF | TGCGCCAGCAGCTTGGAGGTGGGGGGGGCGACAGATACGCAGTATTTT
TRBJ1-1 | TRBV6-6 | TRBD1 | 15 | - | CASSGTGRTSFEAFF | TGTGCCAGCAGTGGGACAGGGCGGACCTCTTTTGAAGCTTTCTTT
TRBJ2-1 | TRBV7-2 | - | 14 | - | CASSLGTTFNEQFF | TGTGCCAGCAGCTTAGGGACTACCTTCAATGAGCAGTTCTTC
TRBJ2-1 | TRBV5-1 | - | 12 | - | CASSLGAYEQFF | TGCGCCAGCAGCTTGGGGGCCTACGAGCAGTTCTTC
TRBJ2-1 | TRBV27 | - | 13 | - | CATALEGHNEQFF | TGTGCCACCGCCCTGGAGGGACACAATGAGCAGTTCTTC
TRBJ2-7 | TRBV4-1 | - | 16 | - | CASSQLRGPSSLEQYF | TGCGCCAGCAGCCAACTTAGAGGGCCGTCGTCCCTCGAGCAGTACTTC
TRBJ2-1 | TRBV30 | - | 13 | once | CAWRDSYLNEQFF | TGTGCCTGGAGGGACAGCTACCTCAATGAGCAGTTCTTC
TRBJ2-7 | TRBV30 | - | 16 | - | CAWNVIGQVGSYEQYF | TGTGCCTGGAATGTTATCGGACAAGTCGGCTCCTACGAGCAGTACTTC
TRBJ2-1 | TRBV30 | TRBD1 | 15 | - | CAWSRDRGDYNEQFF | TGTGCCTGGAGTCGGGACAGGGGTGACTACAATGAGCAGTTCTTC
TRBJ2-5 | TRBV4-2 | TRBD1 | 21 | - | CASSRGPGSGQGGGGQETQYF | TGTGCCAGCAGCCGAGGCCCGGGGTCGGGACAGGGGGGAGGGGGCCAAGAGACCCAGTACTTC
TRBJ1-1 | TRBV14 | - | 17 | - | CASSQDVRGDLNTEAFF | TGTGCCAGCAGCCAAGATGTCCGGGGGGACTTGAACACTGAAGCTTTCTTT
TRBJ1-5 | TRBV6-1 | - | 17 | - | CASSDNRVQVSNQPQHF | TGTGCCAGCAGTGACAACAGGGTCCAGGTATCCAATCAGCCCCAGCATTTT
TRBJ1-5 | TRBV11-2 | - | 13 | - | CASSRTLDQPQHF | TGTGCCAGCAGCCGGACACTGGATCAGCCCCAGCATTTT
TRBJ2-5 | TRBV19 | - | 14 | - | CASSPRDLQETQYF | TGTGCCAGTAGTCCTCGGGACTTACAAGAGACCCAGTACTTC
TRBJ1-3 | TRBV6-1 | - | 14 | - | CASRAGGLGNTIYF | TGTGCCAGCAGGGCGGGGGGACTCGGAAACACCATATATTTT
TRBJ2-1 | TRBV5-4 | TRBD2 | 16 | - | CASSLAAGGLYNEQFF | TGTGCCAGCAGCTTGGCTGCGGGGGGGCTCTACAATGAGCAGTTCTTC
TRBJ1-1 | TRBV19 | - | 15 | once | CASSNPAGRRTEAFF | TGTGCCAGTAGTAACCCCGCCGGGAGGAGGACTGAAGCTTTCTTT
TRBJ2-6 | TRBV29-1 | - | 19 | - | CSVEGPLQGGGSGANVLTF | TGCAGCGTTGAGGGACCCTTACAGGGGGGGGGATCTGGGGCCAACGTCCTGACTTTC
TRBJ1-1 | TRBV7-9 | - | 15 | - | CASSGAGTSNTEAFF | TGTGCCAGCAGCGGCGCGGGGACCTCGAACACTGAAGCTTTCTTT
TRBJ2-1 | TRBV6-5 | - | 15 | - | CASSLTASFYNEQFF | TGTGCCAGCAGTTTGACAGCGAGCTTCTACAATGAGCAGTTCTTC
TRBJ2-5 | TRBV7-2 | TRBD1 | 16 | - | CASSPPADRGRETQYF | TGTGCCAGCAGCCCACCAGCGGACAGGGGTAGGGAGACCCAGTACTTC
TRBJ2-7 | TRBV27 | - | 13 | few | CASSWTGRDEQYF | TGTGCCAGCTCGTGGACAGGGAGGGACGAGCAGTACTTC
TRBJ1-2 | TRBV6-1 | - | 15 | - | CASMGPQDPFYGYTF | TGTGCCAGCATGGGGCCACAGGATCCCTTCTATGGCTACACCTTC
TRBJ1-1 | TRBV27 | - | 13 | - | CASSFREGTEAFF | TGTGCCAGCAGTTTTAGGGAGGGCACTGAAGCTTTCTTT
TRBJ2-1 | TRBV9 | - | 15 | - | CASSVGGDSYNEQFF | TGTGCCAGCAGCGTCGGCGGAGACTCCTACAATGAGCAGTTCTTC
TRBJ1-1 | TRBV5-1 | TRBD1 | 13 | - | CASSLGQGPEAFF | TGCGCCAGCAGCTTGGGACAGGGCCCTGAAGCTTTCTTT
TRBJ2-7 | TRBV30 | TRBD1 | 15 | - | CAWKGQGTLSYEQYF | TGTGCCTGGAAGGGACAGGGCACTCTCTCCTACGAGCAGTACTTC
TRBJ2-7 | TRBV4-1 | TRBD2 | 18 | - | CASSQGGLVGPRGDEQYF | TGCGCCAGCAGCCAAGGGGGACTAGTCGGGCCCCGCGGCGACGAGCAGTACTTC
TRBJ2-2 | TRBV5-5 | TRBD2 | 17 | - | CASSPGLAGVHTGELFF | TGTGCCAGCAGCCCGGGACTAGCGGGGGTACATACCGGGGAGCTGTTTTTT
TRBJ2-7 | TRBV4-2 | - | 18 | once | CASSQEGSVGDLVHEQYF | TGTGCCAGCAGCCAAGAGGGCTCGGTCGGGGATTTGGTCCACGAGCAGTACTTC
TRBJ1-6 | TRBV21-1 | - | 22 | - | CASSLKRTSGQKPSSYNSPLHF | TGTGCCAGCAGCCTGAAACGTACCAGCGGACAGAAGCCCAGCTCCTATAATTCACCCCTCCACTTT
TRBJ2-1 | TRBV5-1 | TRBD2 | 14 | - | CASTIAGGPNEQFF | TGCGCCAGCACTATAGCGGGGGGGCCGAATGAGCAGTTCTTC
TRBJ2-1 | TRBV7-9 | TRBD2 | 16 | - | CASIAGGRAGGNEQFF | TGTGCCAGCATAGCGGGCGGGAGGGCCGGGGGTAATGAGCAGTTCTTC
TRBJ1-6 | TRBV18 | - | 15 | - | CASSPQGGDNSPLHF | TGTGCCAGCTCACCCCAAGGGGGGGATAATTCACCCCTCCACTTT
TRBJ2-1 | TRBV7-9 | - | 17 | - | CASSLWDTFNSYNEQFF | TGTGCCAGCAGCTTATGGGACACCTTTAACTCCTACAATGAGCAGTTCTTC
TRBJ2-5 | TRBV19 | TRBD2 | 16 | - | CASSTGTSPATETQYF | TGTGCCAGTAGTACCGGGACTAGCCCGGCAACGGAGACCCAGTACTTC
TRBJ1-2 | TRBV6-5 | - | 14 | - | CASRSVGGNYGYTF | TGTGCCAGCAGAAGCGTGGGGGGGAACTATGGCTACACCTTC
TRBJ2-1 | TRBV30 | TRBD1 | 13 | - | CAWADRGYNEQFF | TGTGCCTGGGCGGACAGGGGATACAATGAGCAGTTCTTC
TRBJ1-2 | TRBV6-1 | - | 17 | - | CASSGIDPVPGPGGYTF | TGTGCCAGCAGTGGCATAGACCCCGTTCCCGGCCCGGGGGGCTACACCTTC
TRBJ2-2 | TRBV19 | TRBD2 | 19 | - | CASSSKGLAGWANTGELFF | TGTGCCAGTAGTTCAAAGGGACTAGCGGGTTGGGCGAACACCGGGGAGCTGTTTTTT
TRBJ2-3 | TRBV7-3 | - | 12 | - | CASSPYGDTQYF | TGTGCCAGCAGCCCCTATGGAGATACGCAGTATTTT
TRBJ2-7 | TRBV5-1 | TRBD1 | 12 | - | CASSATGGEQYF | TGCGCCAGCAGCGCGACAGGGGGTGAGCAGTACTTC
TRBJ2-7 | TRBV19 | TRBD2 | 14 | - | CASMRTSGNYEQYF | TGTGCCAGCATGCGGACTAGCGGAAACTACGAGCAGTACTTC
TRBJ1-2 | TRBV7-3 | TRBD1 | 17 | - | CASSPGQGVALGYGYTF | TGTGCCAGCAGCCCGGGACAGGGGGTCGCCCTCGGCTATGGCTACACCTTC
TRBJ1-5 | TRBV28 | - | 14 | once | CASSFPGSNQPQHF | TGTGCCAGCAGTTTCCCGGGATCAAATCAGCCCCAGCATTTT